The 15 T cell receptor beta chains presented below share a single source sample, sequenced in a study of long-term antiretroviral therapy in people with HIV. Sequencing relied on immunoSEQ assay v3.0, run at survey level. Some clones are missing from TCRdb's copy, which holds only in-frame ones; the method was immunoSEQ multiplex PCR. In the table there are under 45,000 clones, around 83% of which are singletons. Sequencing used unsorted PBMCs, obtained 1 year after starting antiretroviral therapy. Receptors originate from a man between 18 and 35 years old with HIV.

The J gene is TRBJ2-1, the V gene TRBV27; TRBD2 agrees at 9 bases. This CDR3 has 16 amino acids. After removal of 5 bases from V and 4 bases from J, the junction contained 9 bases not matched to a gene. Germline V CDR1 and CDR2: MNHEY, SMNVEV (reference sequence). CDR3 in DNA: TGTGCCAGCAGTCCGCAGGAGACTAGCGGTTACAATGAGCAGTTCTTC. Its protein is CASSPQETSGYNEQFF.

Concerning this clone itself: The junction shows a germline mismatch at one end, possibly a read error. CDR3 DNA sequence: TGTGCCAGCAGCTTTACCACCCCATTTTTT. Its protein product is CASSFTTPFF. The chain employs TRBV5-8 and TRBJ2-3, with unresolved D. CDR1 is SGHTS and CDR2 is YDEGEE in the germline V gene. The length of the CDR3 is 10 residues.

This clone was recorded only once. Here the CDR3 DNA reads TGCGCCAGCAGCCAAACAGGGGTCCGGAGCACCGGGGAGCTGTTTTTT. Amino acids: CASSQTGVRSTGELFF. This rearrangement joins TRBV4-1 to TRBJ2-2; the match to TRBD1 covers 7 bases. The V and J ends lost 2 bases and 4 bases, in that order; junction bases with no gene match: 7. The length of the CDR3 is 16 residues. CDR1 and CDR2 (germline): MGHRA, YSYEKL.

The genes are TRBV18 and TRBJ1-2; D is undetermined. Trimming cost V 1 base and J 0 bases, with 9 bases left between them. The CDR3 contains 15 residues. Per germline, CDR1 KGHSH and CDR2 LQKENI. The CDR3 nucleotides read TGTGCCAGCTCACCACGGCCCATTACTAACTATGGCTACACCTTC. Protein: CASSPRPITNYGYTF.

The CDR3 nucleotides read TGCGCCAGCAGCAGGGGACTGGAGTATAGAAGCCTTCCCTACGAGCAGTACTTC. It encodes CASSRGLEYRSLPYEQYF. J is TRBJ2-7 and V is TRBV5-1; weak D call: TRBD2 (6 bases). The CDR3 consists of 18 residues. The germline V gene has CDR1 SGHRS and CDR2 YFSETQ. V lost 4 bases and J 2 bases, leaving 25 bases between the germline ends.

V and J are TRBV5-1 and TRBJ1-1; D is unresolved. The germline CDR1 and CDR2 sequences are SGHRS and YFSETQ. The CDR3 has 15 residues. V was shortened by 1 base and J by 0 bases, with 10 bases between the two germline ends. CDR3 loop: CASSLPQPMNTEAFF. The CDR3 nucleotides read TGCGCCAGCAGCTTGCCACAGCCGATGAACACTGAAGCTTTCTTT.

The CDR3 sequence is CASSRAGTKNTEAFF. CDR3 sequence (DNA): TGTGCCAGCAGTCGCGCCGGGACAAAGAACACTGAAGCTTTCTTT. The chain combines TRBV28 with TRBJ1-1, with D possibly being TRBD1 (6 bases). CDR1 is MDHEN, CDR2 SYDVKM, per germline. Trimming took off 5 bases at V and 1 base at J, with 14 bases between the two ends. The CDR3 spans 15 residues.

The chain is built from TRBV5-1 and TRBJ1-1, with a tentative D call TRBD1 (6 bases). The CDR3 is 13 amino acids. Per the germline V gene, CDR1 is SGHRS and CDR2 is YFSETQ. The V end lost 9 bases, the J end lost 1 base, and 13 bases lay between the germline ends. The CDR3 DNA reads TGCGCCACAAGCGCGACAGGGAACACTGAAGCTTTCTTT. Encoded protein: CATSATGNTEAFF. Using reference TRBV5-1 and TRBJ1-1 for the parts outside the CDR3, the full variable domain is KAGVTQTPRYLIKTRGQQVTLSCSPISGHRSVSWYQQTPGQGLQFLFEYFSETQRNKGNFPGRFSGRQFSNSRSEMNVSTLELGDSALYLCATSATGNTEAFFGQGTRLTVV.

J is TRBJ1-1 and V is TRBV7-9, with 9 bases identical to TRBD1. CDR3 length: 16 amino acids. Losses at the gene ends were 2 bases for V and 3 bases for J; bases not matched to a gene: 7. Germline V CDR1 and CDR2: SEHNR, FQNEAQ (reference sequence). CDR3 sequence (DNA): TGTGCCAGCAGCTTACTCCGGGACAGGGTAGACACTGAAGCTTTCTTT. Amino acids: CASSLLRDRVDTEAFF.

J is TRBJ1-2 and V is TRBV6-4, with 7 bases aligning to TRBD1. V shed 6 bases, J shed 5 bases, and the junction held 12 bases outside the gene matches. The CDR3 is made up of 15 amino acids. Germline CDR1 MRHNA, CDR2 SNTAGT. This chain's CDR3 is CASRDRKAPRYGYTF. CDR3 bases: TGTGCCAGCAGGGACAGGAAGGCCCCTAGGTATGGCTACACCTTC.

V gene TRBV18 combines with J gene TRBJ2-7; D is unresolved. CDR1 is KGHSH, CDR2 LQKENI, per germline. The V and J ends lost 3 bases and 2 bases respectively, with 8 bases between them. The CDR3 has 13 residues. The CDR3 bases are TGTGCCAGCTCACCCCTCGACGCCTACGAGCAGTACTTC. Amino acids: CASSPLDAYEQYF.

The chain uses TRBV5-1 and TRBJ2-7; TRBD2 matches 7 bases. Trimming removed 1 base from V and 2 bases from J; junction bases left unmatched: 9. CDR1 and CDR2 (germline): SGHRS, YFSETQ. CDR3 length: 16 amino acids. As DNA, the CDR3 is TGCGCCAGCAGCTTGCGAAGCGGGGAAACTCCCTACGAGCAGTACTTC. This sequence encodes CASSLRSGETPYEQYF.

This chain joins TRBV7-6 and TRBJ2-5; D might be TRBD1 (7 bases). The length of the CDR3 is 16 residues. Germline V lookup: CDR1 SGHVS, CDR2 FNYEAQ. V lost 1 base and J lost 5, with 17 bases in between. The CDR3 DNA reads TGTGCCAGCAGCTTAGAGACAGGGAGGAGTGTGGAGACCCAGTACTTC. It encodes CASSLETGRSVETQYF.

The chain joins TRBV4-3 to TRBJ2-3; maybe TRBD2 (7 bases). V was clipped by 0 bases and J by 6 bases, with 13 bases between them. Germline CDR1 is LGHNA and CDR2 is YSLEER. There are 15 residues in the CDR3. This CDR3 reads CASSQDPGGSDTQYF. The DNA of the CDR3 is TGCGCCAGCAGCCAAGATCCGGGGGGCTCGGATACGCAGTATTTT.

This clone has only a few counts. The gene calls are TRBV7-9 and TRBJ2-3; D not certain. This CDR3 has 12 residues. Per the germline V gene, CDR1 is SEHNR and CDR2 is FQNEAQ (reference sequence). V dropped 6 bases and J dropped 6 bases, with 10 bases sitting between them. The CDR3 nucleotides are TGTGCCAGCAGGCAATATTCGGATACGCAGTATTTT. Its protein is CASRQYSDTQYF.